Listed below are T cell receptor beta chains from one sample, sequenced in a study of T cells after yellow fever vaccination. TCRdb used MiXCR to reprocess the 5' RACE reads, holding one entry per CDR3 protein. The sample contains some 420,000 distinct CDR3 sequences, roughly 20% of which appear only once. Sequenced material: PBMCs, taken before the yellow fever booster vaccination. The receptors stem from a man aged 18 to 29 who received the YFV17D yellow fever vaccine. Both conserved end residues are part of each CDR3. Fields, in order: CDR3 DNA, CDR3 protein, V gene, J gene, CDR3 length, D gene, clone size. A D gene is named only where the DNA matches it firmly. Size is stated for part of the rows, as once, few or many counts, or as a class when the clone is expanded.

TGTGCCAGCAAGGGGACAGGGAGAATTAAGTACTTC	CASKGTGRIKYF	TRBV7-9	TRBJ2-7	12	TRBD1	few
TGCGCCAGCAGCCAAGGGGACGAGCAGTACTTC	CASSQGDEQYF	TRBV4-3	TRBJ2-7	11	-	-
TGTGCCAGCACCGACAGAAGCACAGATACGCAGTATTTT	CASTDRSTDTQYF	TRBV27	TRBJ2-3	13	-	few
TGTGCCAGCAGCTTGGGGCAGAGAATTTACAATGAGCAGTTCTTC	CASSLGQRIYNEQFF	TRBV5-4	TRBJ2-1	15	-	few
TGCAGTGCTCTCCGTGGGGGGTCATACTACGAGCAGTACTTC	CSALRGGSYYEQYF	TRBV20-1	TRBJ2-7	14	-	-
TGTGCCACCAGCAGGGGGGTCGGGGAGCTGTTTTTT	CATSRGVGELFF	TRBV15	TRBJ2-2	12	-	few
TGTGCCAGCAGTTTATTAGGCAGCACCTACAATGAGCAGTTCTTC	CASSLLGSTYNEQFF	TRBV27	TRBJ2-1	15	-	-
TGTGCCAGCGGTCGGGCGGATAGCAATCAGCCCCAGCATTTT	CASGRADSNQPQHF	TRBV7-2	TRBJ1-5	14	-	few
TGCGCCAGCAGCTTGACTAGCGGGGGGGAGCTGGTCTTC	CASSLTSGGELVF	TRBV5-1	TRBJ2-1	13	TRBD2	-
TGTGCCAGCAGTTTAATCTCCCGGAACACTGAAGCTTTCTTT	CASSLISRNTEAFF	TRBV27	TRBJ1-1	14	-	-
TGTGCCAGCAGATACCGGGGTGCCACTGAAGCTTTCTTT	CASRYRGATEAFF	TRBV6-5	TRBJ1-1	13	-	-
TGCAGTGCCCCGGGACTAGCGAACACCGGGGAGCTGTTTTTT	CSAPGLANTGELFF	TRBV20-1	TRBJ2-2	14	TRBD2	few
TGTGCTAGCAGCCCTCGAGGGGGACAGATACAAGAGACCCAGTACTTC	CASSPRGGQIQETQYF	TRBV7-7	TRBJ2-5	16	TRBD1	few
TGTGCCAGCAGTTGGACGACAAGAAACACTGAAGCTTTCTTT	CASSWTTRNTEAFF	TRBV12-3/TRBV12-4	TRBJ1-1	14	-	-
TGCAGTATCAATTCAGGGGACACCGGGGAGCTGTTTTTT	CSINSGDTGELFF	TRBV20-1	TRBJ2-2	13	-	-
TGTGCCACCTTCAGCCGGGGGCGGGGGAATGAGCAGTTCTTC	CATFSRGRGNEQFF	TRBV3-2	TRBJ2-1	14	-	many
TGCAGTGCTAGATTGCCAGAAGGTTACAATGAGCAGTTCTTC	CSARLPEGYNEQFF	TRBV20-1	TRBJ2-1	14	-	-
TGTGCCAGCAGTTACTCCCGGGCAACTGAAGCTTTCTTT	CASSYSRATEAFF	TRBV6-2/TRBV6-3	TRBJ1-1	13	-	few
TGTGCCAGCAGCCTAGGAAGCGGGGGGCCCAAGTACCAAGAGACCCAGTACTTC	CASSLGSGGPKYQETQYF	TRBV6-5	TRBJ2-5	18	TRBD2	few
TGTGCCAGCAGCTTAGGGGACCTGGCTGAAAAACTGTTTTTT	CASSLGDLAEKLFF	TRBV7-9	TRBJ1-4	14	-	few
TGCAGTGCTAAGGCGGGGGTGAAGCATCAGCCCCAGCATTTT	CSAKAGVKHQPQHF	TRBV20-1	TRBJ1-5	14	-	many
TGTGCCAGCAGCAACGCCCCGCTAGCGGGGAGGACAGATACGCAGTATTTT	CASSNAPLAGRTDTQYF	TRBV7-9	TRBJ2-3	17	TRBD2	-
TGTGCCACCAGGAGCGGGGGGCCCTACAATGAGCAGTTCTTC	CATRSGGPYNEQFF	TRBV27	TRBJ2-1	14	TRBD2	-
TGTGCCAGCAGCCAACCGAATTCACCCCTCCACTTT	CASSQPNSPLHF	TRBV16	TRBJ1-6	12	-	few
TGTGCCAGCTCGCTAAACCCCGGGACGAGCTATGGCTACACCTTC	CASSLNPGTSYGYTF	TRBV18	TRBJ1-2	15	-	few
TGTGCCAGCAGTGAAAGGGGCACTGAAGCTTTCTTT	CASSERGTEAFF	TRBV2	TRBJ1-1	12	-	-
TGCGCCAGCAGCTTAAGCGAGGCTAATGAAAAACTGTTTTTT	CASSLSEANEKLFF	TRBV5-1	TRBJ1-4	14	-	-
TGTGCCAGCAGCGAAGACGGCGCCGGGGAGCTGTTTTTT	CASSEDGAGELFF	TRBV2	TRBJ2-2	13	-	few
TGTGCCAGCACTCGATCTGGGCGGGACACCGGGGAGCTGTTTTTT	CASTRSGRDTGELFF	TRBV7-2	TRBJ2-2	15	-	-
TGCAGTGCTAGGGGCGAGGGGGGTAGGTACGAGCAGTACTTC	CSARGEGGRYEQYF	TRBV20-1	TRBJ2-7	14	-	few
TGTGCCAGCTCACCGGGGCCCATGGAGACCCAGTACTTC	CASSPGPMETQYF	TRBV18	TRBJ2-5	13	-	few
TGTGCCACGAGGGACAGGGCAGAGACCCAGTACTTC	CATRDRAETQYF	TRBV10-3	TRBJ2-5	12	TRBD1	few
TGCGCCAGCAGCCACCCTGAGGGACTAGCAGTGGACGAGCAGTACTTC	CASSHPEGLAVDEQYF	TRBV4-1	TRBJ2-7	16	TRBD2	-
TGCGCCAGCAGCCATGAAACAAGTATTGGAGAAAAACTGTTTTTT	CASSHETSIGEKLFF	TRBV4-3	TRBJ1-4	15	-	-
TGTGCCAGCAGCTTCACTTACGGGACAGGGGGTTTGGACACTGAAGCTTTCTTT	CASSFTYGTGGLDTEAFF	TRBV7-2	TRBJ1-1	18	TRBD1	few
TGTGCCAGCTCACCCCCCTCAAGGGGTGCGGACGAGCAGTACTTC	CASSPPSRGADEQYF	TRBV18	TRBJ2-7	15	-	-
TGTGCCAGCAGGCCCCCGGGACTAGAAACAGATACGCAGTATTTT	CASRPPGLETDTQYF	TRBV12-3/TRBV12-4	TRBJ2-3	15	TRBD2	many
TGTGCCACCAGCAGAGATTTGGTCAGCACAGATACGCAGTATTTT	CATSRDLVSTDTQYF	TRBV15	TRBJ2-3	15	-	few
TGTGCCAGCAGTACCGTGGGTGGCAGCGTACGTGAAGCTTTCTTT	CASSTVGGSVREAFF	TRBV6-2/TRBV6-3	TRBJ1-1	15	-	many
TGTGCCAGCGGTTCTTCCGGTAGAGAGACCCAGTACTTC	CASGSSGRETQYF	TRBV6-1	TRBJ2-5	13	-	few
TGTGCCACCAAGCATTTTAGCGCAGATACGCAGTATTTT	CATKHFSADTQYF	TRBV11-2	TRBJ2-3	13	-	-
TGTGCCAGCAGTCACGGGCTGCGAGCTTTCTTT	CASSHGLRAFF	TRBV27	TRBJ1-1	11	-	few
TGCGCCAGCAGCCAAAAGGGGTCTGGGAACACTGAAGCTTTCTTT	CASSQKGSGNTEAFF	TRBV4-1	TRBJ1-1	15	-	few
TGTGCCAGCAGCTCCGTAAGGGCCCAGGGGATCTACGAGCAGTACTTC	CASSSVRAQGIYEQYF	TRBV7-6	TRBJ2-7	16	-	-
TGCGCCAGCAGCTTCCTAGCGGGGACAGATACGCAGTATTTT	CASSFLAGTDTQYF	TRBV12-3/TRBV12-4	TRBJ2-3	14	TRBD2	many
TGTGCCAGCAGCCAATTTACAGAGGGGAGAGATACGCAGTATTTT	CASSQFTEGRDTQYF	TRBV14	TRBJ2-3	15	-	-
TGTGCCAGCAGCTTAATACAGTACGAGCAGTACTTC	CASSLIQYEQYF	TRBV7-9	TRBJ2-7	12	-	few
TGTGCCAGCAGCCAAGAGGCTACCCGGGATGAGCAGTTCTTC	CASSQEATRDEQFF	TRBV3-1	TRBJ2-1	14	-	-
TGTGCCAGCAGTGCCCCGGGCCTATCTCAGCCCCAGCATTTT	CASSAPGLSQPQHF	TRBV6-5	TRBJ1-5	14	-	-
TGTGCCACCAGTGAAACAAATAACTATGGCTACACCTTC	CATSETNNYGYTF	TRBV24-1	TRBJ1-2	13	-	-
TGTGCCAGCAGCTCGATGTATAATTCACCCCTCCACTTT	CASSSMYNSPLHF	TRBV7-6	TRBJ1-6	13	-	-
TGTGCCAGCACCTTTACGGGGGCTACGAACAATGAGCAGTTCTTC	CASTFTGATNNEQFF	TRBV28	TRBJ2-1	15	-	-
TGTGCCAGCAGTCCCCGCCACACAGATACGCAGTATTTT	CASSPRHTDTQYF	TRBV12-3/TRBV12-4	TRBJ2-3	13	-	many
TGTGCCAGCAGCGTAGATGAAGGTACGCACAATGAGCAGTTCTTC	CASSVDEGTHNEQFF	TRBV9	TRBJ2-1	15	-	-
TGTGCTAGTGGTAATAGGGAGACCCAGTACTTC	CASGNRETQYF	TRBV12-5	TRBJ2-5	11	-	-